These 15 T cell receptor beta chains were all obtained from the same sample, sequenced in a study of early T cells in non-severe SARS-CoV-2 infection. TCRdb re-called the 5' RACE reads with MiXCR, one entry per CDR3 protein. Among more than 60,000 distinct CDR3 sequences listed, 9.5% to 15% were seen once. Sequences were derived from whole blood, sampled at baseline. The receptors come from an adult who was a healthcare worker with PCR-confirmed SARS-CoV-2 infection or an uninfected control (not recorded which).

The chain links TRBV29-1 to TRBJ2-5; D tentatively fits TRBD1 or TRBD2 (5 bases each). The CDR3 runs to 13 residues. Trimming took off 5 bases at V and 2 bases at J, with 12 bases between the two ends. CDR1 and CDR2 from the germline V gene are SQVTM and ANQGSEA. The CDR3 region is CSVRRDQQETQYF. The CDR3 nucleotides are TGCAGCGTTCGCCGGGACCAACAAGAGACCCAGTACTTC.

This clonotype has more than one count but fewer than ten. This rearrangement joins TRBV7-8 to TRBJ1-5; D is ambiguous. Trimming shortened V by 7 bases and J by 6 bases, and 13 bases separated the two germline ends. The CDR3 loop spans 13 amino acids. Germline loops: CDR1 SGHVS, CDR2 FQNEAQ. CDR3 protein: CASNKGISQPQHF. DNA for the CDR3: TGTGCCAGCAACAAAGGGATCTCTCAGCCCCAGCATTTT.

V is TRBV28 and J is TRBJ1-2; no reliable D call. From germline, CDR1 is MDHEN and CDR2 SYDVKM. V lost 6 bases and J 10 bases, leaving 21 bases between the germline ends. This CDR3 contains 14 residues. The CDR3 here is CASSCLPWIGDYTF. CDR3 bases: TGTGCCAGCAGCTGTCTTCCCTGGATCGGCGACTACACCTTC.

The V gene is TRBV28, the J gene TRBJ2-1; D remains ambiguous. The V gene's germline CDR1 is MDHEN and CDR2 SYDVKM. V lost 4 bases and J lost 4, with 14 bases in between. This CDR3 comprises 15 residues. CDR3 protein: CASSSTFPPYNEQFF. CDR3 bases: TGTGCCAGCAGTTCAACATTCCCCCCTTACAATGAGCAGTTCTTC.

This chain joins TRBV2 and TRBJ1-5, with 10 bases identical to TRBD1. Unmatched junction bases numbered 9, after V lost 4 bases and J lost 9 bases. Germline loops: CDR1 SNHLY, CDR2 FYNNEI. This CDR3 spans 15 amino acids. CDR3 protein: CASSADRGPRGPQHF. Written as DNA, the CDR3 is TGTGCCAGCAGTGCTGACAGGGGGCCCCGGGGGCCCCAGCATTTT.

V and J are TRBV21-1 and TRBJ1-4; whether TRBD1, the table's D call, matches the DNA was not checked. TRBV21-1 is recorded as a pseudogene. The CDR3 covers 16 residues. CDR3 bases: TGTGCCAGCAGCGCCCGGGACAGTTCAACTAATGAAAAACTGTTTTTT. Translated, it gives CASSARDSSTNEKLFF.

The rearrangement links TRBV6-5 to TRBJ2-7, with D maybe TRBD1 (6 bases). Germline CDR1 MNHEY, CDR2 SVGAGI. With 0 bases removed from V and 7 bases from J, the gap between germline ends came to 16 bases. CDR3 length equals 15 residues. CDR3 protein: CASSYSRTDPREQYF. Here the CDR3 DNA reads TGTGCCAGCAGTTACTCGAGGACAGACCCCCGGGAGCAGTACTTC.

This clonotype was seen only a few times. This chain links TRBV4-1 with TRBJ2-7; maybe TRBD2 (5 bases). Trimming pared 4 bases from V and 1 base from J, leaving 26 bases between. Germline V gene lookup returns CDR1 MGHRA and CDR2 YSYEKL. There are 19 residues in the CDR3. The CDR3 coding sequence is TGCGCCAGCAGCCTCAACCCCAGGACTCCTCCGCCGAGGTCCTACGAGCAGTACTTC. It yields the protein CASSLNPRTPPPRSYEQYF.

The chain has TRBV12-3 or TRBV12-4 and TRBJ2-1; tentatively, D is TRBD2 (7 bases). Trimming shortened V by 6 bases and J by 9 bases, and 21 bases separated the two germline ends. The CDR3 spans 15 residues. The CDR3, as DNA: TGTGCCAGCAGGCCCGGGGGGCGTCCCCAAGGTGAGCAGTTCTTC. Its protein product is CASRPGGRPQGEQFF.

This clonotype appeared many times. This chain joins TRBV7-9 and TRBJ1-1; 8 bases align to TRBD1. The CDR3 spans 15 residues. With 5 bases clipped from V and 5 bases from J, the junction kept 10 bases outside the gene matches. CDR1 and CDR2 from the germline V gene are SEHNR and FQNEAQ (reference sequence). CDR3 residues: CASSLGQGWGTEAFF. Here the CDR3 DNA reads TGTGCCAGCAGCCTCGGACAGGGTTGGGGGACTGAAGCTTTCTTT. Complete variable domain (other parts from reference TRBV7-9 and TRBJ1-1): DTGVSQNPRHKITKRGQNVTFRCDPISEHNRLYWYRQTLGQGPEFLTYFQNEAQLEKSRLLSDRFSAERPKGSFSTLEIQRTEQGDSAMYLCASSLGQGWGTEAFFGQGTRLTVV.

This clonotype was counted between two and nine times. This chain links TRBV7-2 with TRBJ2-1; D gene uncertain. Germline V gene data show CDR1 as SGHTA and CDR2 as FQGNSA. The CDR3 runs to 13 residues. Deletions cut 3 bases from V and 8 bases from J, with 11 bases between. The CDR3 is CASSFSRSDEQFF. The CDR3 region has the DNA TGTGCCAGCAGCTTCAGTCGGTCGGATGAGCAGTTCTTC.

This clonotype was picked up a small number of times. The rearrangement uses TRBV10-3 and TRBJ2-3, with 8 positions matching TRBD1. Unmatched junction bases numbered 11, after V lost 11 bases and J lost 4 bases. The CDR3 length is 14 residues. The germline CDR1 and CDR2 sequences are ENHRY and SYGVKD. CDR3 region: CASGPGGSADTQYF. In DNA, the CDR3 is TGTGCCTCTGGACCAGGGGGCTCGGCAGATACGCAGTATTTT.

The table lists this clonotype with a few counts. The rearrangement links TRBV29-1 to TRBJ1-3; TRBD1 might be the D (6 bases). Germline CDR1 and CDR2: SQVTM and ANQGSEA. The V end was cut by 6 bases, the J end by 4 bases, with 16 bases between. The CDR3 runs 14 residues. The CDR3 region has the DNA TGCAGCGTGACCCCGTCAGGGGACGGAAACACCATATATTTT. Translating it yields CSVTPSGDGNTIYF.

The table lists this clonotype with a few counts. The rearrangement joins TRBV12-3 or TRBV12-4 to TRBJ1-2; unclear D gene. The CDR3 totals 11 residues. Trimming pared 4 bases from V and 3 bases from J, leaving 3 bases between. The CDR3 here is CASSSDYGYTF. As DNA, the CDR3 is TGTGCCAGCAGTTCCGACTATGGCTACACCTTC.

The CDR3 coding sequence is TGCAGCGTGGGATTAAGGGGGGGCGACGAGCAGTACTTC. It is translated as CSVGLRGGDEQYF. V gene TRBV29-1 combines with J gene TRBJ2-7; weak D call: TRBD2 (7 bases). Looked up from germline, CDR1 is SQVTM and CDR2 is ANQGSEA. The V gene lost 6 bases and the J gene lost 5 bases, with 17 bases spanning the gap. The CDR3 is 13 amino acids.